The 25 T cell receptor beta chains given below trace back to one sample, sequenced in a study of T cells in Graves' hyperthyroidism and ophthalmopathy. Amplification yielded TCR beta CDR3 regions, with RNA transcripts as the source. HTBI primers drove first-round RT-PCR of the TCR CDR3. TCRdb processed the multiplex PCR reads anew with MiXCR; each CDR3 protein has one entry. The sample holds some 490,000 distinct CDR3 sequences, 16% seen once. Sample: blood. These TCRs come from a young woman with Graves' ophthalmopathy.

The chain couples TRBV18 to TRBJ2-3; D perhaps matches TRBD1 (6 bases). Trimming took off 10 bases at V and 1 base at J, with 15 bases between the two ends. Germline values: CDR1 KGHSH, CDR2 LQKENI. This CDR3 region has 14 residues. DNA of the CDR3: TGTGCCACCAGTACCAGGGGCGGCACAGATACGCAGTATTTT. This codes for CATSTRGGTDTQYF.

At least ten counts were recorded for this clonotype. This rearrangement joins TRBV11-2 to TRBJ1-5; no clear D. CDR1 is SGHAT and CDR2 is FQNNGV in the germline V gene. V was shortened by 0 bases and J by 7 bases, with 7 bases between the two germline ends. The length of the CDR3 is 13 residues. CDR3 sequence (DNA): TGTGCCAGCAGCTTAGATTCCGGGCAGCCCCAGCATTTT. Translated, it gives CASSLDSGQPQHF.

This clonotype was detected ten times or more. The chain couples TRBV20-1 to TRBJ2-5, with TRBD2 matching 8 bases. V shed 0 bases and J 4 bases; nucleotides not matched to a gene: 10. The CDR3 runs to 16 residues. CDR1 DFQATT and CDR2 SNEGSKA come from the germline V gene (reference sequence). The CDR3 here is CSARDGGTRGGETQYF. CDR3 nucleotide sequence: TGCAGTGCTAGAGATGGGGGGACTAGAGGGGGAGAGACCCAGTACTTC.

Comments on this clonotype: At one boundary the junction diverges from the germline segment, which might be a read error. The chain couples TRBV28 to TRBJ1-1; no clear D gene. The CDR3 contains 14 residues. Looked up from germline, CDR1 is MDHEN and CDR2 is SYDVKM. The CDR3 region is CVSSLGPTGTEAFF. Written as DNA, the CDR3 is TGTGTCAGCAGTTTAGGACCCACGGGCACTGAAGCTTTCTTT.

This clonotype occurred many times. The chain combines TRBV5-1 with TRBJ1-4, with D possibly TRBD1 on 5 matching bases. Germline lookup yields CDR1 SGHRS and CDR2 YFSETQ. This CDR3 region has 14 residues. The V end was cut by 3 bases, the J end by 6 bases, with 12 bases between. The CDR3 here is CASSSGRADEKLFF. The CDR3 DNA follows: TGCGCCAGCAGCTCGGGCAGGGCGGATGAAAAACTGTTTTTT.

The chain has TRBV7-8 and TRBJ1-3, with D unresolved. Trimming shortened V by 5 bases and J by 0 bases, and 14 bases separated the two germline ends. Germline assignment: CDR1 SGHVS and CDR2 FQNEAQ. There are 16 residues in the CDR3. DNA of the CDR3: TGTGCCAGCAGCCCTGCGAGACGAGGCTCTGGAAACACCATATATTTT. It encodes CASSPARRGSGNTIYF.

This clonotype has at least ten counts. V is TRBV30 and J is TRBJ1-1, with D perhaps matching TRBD1 (5 bases). V was shortened by 8 bases and J by 0 bases, with 22 bases between the two germline ends. Per germline, CDR1 GTSNPN and CDR2 SVGIG (reference sequence). The CDR3 runs to 16 residues. CDR3 loop: CALTPIFRQLNTEAFF. The DNA of the CDR3 is TGTGCCCTAACCCCCATCTTTCGACAGCTGAACACTGAAGCTTTCTTT.

This clonotype was seen at least ten times. The V and J genes are TRBV28 and TRBJ1-1; no firm D call. V was pared by 3 bases and J by 4 bases, with 12 bases between. CDR3 length equals 14 residues. Germline assignment: CDR1 MDHEN and CDR2 SYDVKM. CDR3 bases: TGTGCCAGCAGTTTTGTTCCCCAAGGCACTGAAGCTTTCTTT. Its translation is CASSFVPQGTEAFF.

This rearrangement joins TRBV11-2 to TRBJ1-2; weak D call: TRBD1 (5 bases). CDR1 and CDR2 from the germline V gene are SGHAT and FQNNGV. The CDR3 consists of 14 residues. Trimming cost V 6 bases and J 8 bases, with 19 bases left between them. The CDR3 sequence: CASSPRWGEGGYTF. In DNA form, the CDR3 reads TGTGCCAGCAGTCCGAGGTGGGGGGAAGGAGGCTACACCTTC.

In this sample, this clonotype turned up many times. The chain recombines TRBV28 with TRBJ2-5; D is uncertain. This CDR3 has 14 residues. The V gene's germline CDR1 is MDHEN and CDR2 SYDVKM. Between the trimmed V and J ends, which lost 3 bases and 9 bases, there was a span of 17 bases. The CDR3 nucleotides read TGTGCCAGCAGTTTTACGGTGGCGGTTGGCGCCCAGTACTTC. The encoded protein is CASSFTVAVGAQYF.

This chain links TRBV7-9 with TRBJ2-3, with D tentatively TRBD2 (6 bases). Trimming took off 5 bases at V and 5 bases at J, with 14 bases between the two ends. This CDR3 is 14 amino acids long. Germline assignment: CDR1 SEHNR and CDR2 FQNEAQ (reference sequence). The CDR3 protein is CASSPGTSLDTQYF. The CDR3 bases are TGTGCCAGCAGCCCGGGGACTTCATTAGATACGCAGTATTTT.

A word on this clonotype: This may come from a read error, since a much larger clone is one base off. The conserved final phenylalanine or tryptophan is absent from the CDR3, which likely points to a read error. J is TRBJ2-3 and V is TRBV20-1; D possibly corresponds to TRBD2 (6 bases). Germline assignment: CDR1 DFQATT and CDR2 SNEGSKA (reference sequence). CDR3 length: 11 amino acids. Trimming left V 6 bases short and J 10 bases short, with 14 bases between. CDR3 nucleotides: TGCAGTGCCACCGGGACTGCAGCGCAGTATTCT. Translated, it gives CSATGTAAQYS.

The genes are TRBV5-1 and TRBJ1-1; maybe TRBD1 (6 bases). The V and J ends lost 1 base and 0 bases respectively, with 10 bases between them. CDR1 is SGHRS and CDR2 is YFSETQ in the germline V gene. The CDR3 has 15 amino acids. This chain's CDR3 is CASSLWGQVNTEAFF. As DNA, the CDR3 is TGCGCCAGCAGCTTGTGGGGGCAGGTGAACACTGAAGCTTTCTTT.

The J gene is TRBJ1-2, the V gene TRBV4-1; D not certain. The CDR3 length is 15 residues. CDR1 and CDR2 (germline): MGHRA, YSYEKL. Trimming cost V 2 bases and J 1 base, with 11 bases left between them. DNA for the CDR3: TGCGCCAGCAGCCAAAACCCTACGGTTAACTATGGCTACACCTTC. Protein product: CASSQNPTVNYGYTF.

This clonotype came up many times. J is TRBJ2-1 and V is TRBV28, with 8 positions matching TRBD2. CDR3 size: 16 residues. The germline V gene has CDR1 MDHEN and CDR2 SYDVKM. V shed 4 bases, J shed 2 bases, and the junction held 7 bases outside the gene matches. In nucleotides, the CDR3 is TGTGCCAGCAGTTGGGGTTCGGGAGGGACCTACAATGAGCAGTTCTTC. Translation: CASSWGSGGTYNEQFF.

The rearrangement joins TRBV28 to TRBJ2-5; D may be TRBD1 or TRBD2 (6 bases each). This CDR3 region has 13 residues. V lost 3 bases and J 7 bases, leaving 12 bases between the germline ends. Germline V gene data show CDR1 as MDHEN and CDR2 as SYDVKM. The CDR3 DNA sequence: TGTGCCAGCAGTTTGGTAGGGGGAGGGACCCAGTACTTC. Amino acids: CASSLVGGGTQYF.

This clonotype was seen repeatedly, ten times or more. The chain links TRBV20-1 to TRBJ2-1, with 14 bases aligning to TRBD2. V lost 5 bases and J lost 3; bases outside the gene matches: 9. Germline V lookup: CDR1 DFQATT, CDR2 SNEGSKA (reference sequence). The CDR3 runs to 17 residues. The CDR3 DNA reads TGCAGTGCTCCGCGGGGGACTAGCGGGAGTTACTACAATGAGCAGTTCTTC. Its protein is CSAPRGTSGSYYNEQFF.

V and J are TRBV9 and TRBJ1-5; the D is unclear. Germline-derived CDR1 and CDR2 are SGDLS and YYNGEE. Between the trimmed V and J ends, which lost 4 bases and 6 bases, there was a span of 20 bases. This CDR3 comprises 16 residues. CDR3 in DNA: TGTGCCAGCAGCCCCCCCCGCGGAGGTTCAAGTCAGCCCCAGCATTTT. Amino acids: CASSPPRGGSSQPQHF.

V and J are TRBV20-1 and TRBJ2-5; 14 bases fit TRBD2. The length of the CDR3 is 17 residues. The junction had 14 bases not matched to a gene; V was cut back by 6 bases and J by 5 bases. Germline CDR1 is DFQATT and CDR2 is SNEGSKA (reference sequence). This chain's CDR3 is CSAHTGLAGARRETQYF. Here the CDR3 DNA reads TGCAGTGCGCATACGGGACTAGCGGGAGCCCGTCGGGAGACCCAGTACTTC.

About this clonotype itself: At one of its ends the junction is not consistent with the germline gene, which may arise from a read error. The chain employs TRBV24-1 and TRBJ2-7, with D possibly being TRBD1 (5 bases). CDR3 length equals 13 residues. Germline V gene sequence: CDR1 KGHDR, CDR2 SFDVKD. CDR3 residues: CATSDRVLGERYF. The CDR3 DNA sequence: TGTGCCACCAGTGACAGGGTCCTCGGTGAGCGGTACTTC.

CDR3 in amino acids: CSARGWGNTEAFF. CDR3 bases: TGCAGTGCTAGAGGGTGGGGAAACACTGAAGCTTTCTTT. The rearrangement links TRBV20-1 to TRBJ1-1; D unresolved. The germline V gene encodes CDR1 DFQATT and CDR2 SNEGSKA (reference sequence). Trimming took off 1 base at V and 2 bases at J, with 8 bases between the two ends. The CDR3 has 13 amino acids.

This clonotype was detected ten times or more. The V gene is TRBV11-2, the J gene TRBJ2-1; maybe TRBD2 (7 bases). Germline-derived CDR1 and CDR2 are SGHAT and FQNNGV. This CDR3 comprises 13 residues. Trimming took 3 bases from V and 9 from J, leaving 12 bases between them. CDR3 bases: TGTGCCAGCAGCTTGGAGGCGGGGGCTGAGCAGTTCTTC. Translation gives CASSLEAGAEQFF.

In this sample, this clonotype turned up many times. This rearrangement joins TRBV7-8 to TRBJ1-4; 8 bases agree with TRBD1. Germline lookup yields CDR1 SGHVS and CDR2 FQNEAQ. After removal of 1 base from V and 9 bases from J, the junction contained 7 bases not matched to a gene. The CDR3 loop spans 15 amino acids. In DNA, the CDR3 is TGTGCCAGCAGCTTAGACGAGCGGACAGGGAAAAAACTGTTTTTT. This sequence encodes CASSLDERTGKKLFF.

This clonotype was detected ten times or more. The chain recombines TRBV30 with TRBJ1-6; TRBD1 matches at 11 bases. Germline values: CDR1 GTSNPN, CDR2 SVGIG (reference sequence). V shed 4 bases and J 8 bases; nucleotides not matched to a gene: 10. The CDR3 sequence is 16 residues long. CDR3 sequence reads: CAWTPQRGQGDSPLHF. In nucleotides, the CDR3 is TGTGCCTGGACTCCCCAACGGGGACAGGGGGATTCACCCCTCCACTTT. The complete variable domain, with remaining parts taken from reference TRBV30 and TRBJ1-6, reads SQTIHQWPATLVQPVGSPLSLECTVEGTSNPNLYWYRQAAGRGLQLLFYSVGIGQISSEVPQNLSASRPQDRQFILSSKKLLLSDSGFYLCAWTPQRGQGDSPLHFGNGTRLTVT.

There are many counts of this clonotype. This rearrangement joins TRBV28 to TRBJ2-3, with D uncertain. The CDR3 runs 16 residues. Per the germline V gene, CDR1 is MDHEN and CDR2 is SYDVKM. Trimming removed 7 bases at V and 1 base at J, with 18 bases between. The CDR3 DNA sequence: TGTGCCAGCACGGCCCCTAACCGTCCGGGCACAGATACGCAGTATTTT. Its protein product is CASTAPNRPGTDTQYF.